This entry is about one T cell receptor beta chain. In its sample, this clonotype was seen a few times. Its antigen is not yet known. No qualities accompany the bases; no much larger clone lies one base away. This entry belongs to a study of T-cell reconstitution after alpha-beta-depleted transplantation in children listed by TCRdb under 2016. Regarding the research as a whole: Using TCR repertoire profiling, the study followed T-cell immune reconstitution in a quantitative way in children after TCRalphabeta/CD19-depleted allogeneic hematopoietic cell transplantation.

The V end loses 7 bases and the J end loses 6 bases, and a stretch of 12 bases separates them. Its CDR3 holds 13 amino acids, cysteine through phenylalanine. Solely the CDR3 DNA is kept, with 39 bases framed from the first base. The library was obtained by PCR. Sequencer: Illumina HiSeq 2500. To normalize quantification of the TCRbeta repertoire, the TCR libraries were built with molecular barcoding that relied on unique molecular identifiers. TCRdb trimmed public reads at Q25 via fastp, called clones via MiXCR and kept in-frame beta chains. Here each entry gathers all rows of one CDR3 protein and keeps the most common genes and DNA. The sample table holds approximately 510,000 distinct CDR3 sequences, of which around 20% were seen once. Roughly 3.3% of the sample comes from the top ten.

The receptor's source is a human donor who donated a stem cell graft to a child with acute lymphoblastic leukemia. Recombination joined TRBV12-3 or TRBV12-4 with TRBJ2-2, with no D gene named confidently. The starting material was PBMCs from the stem cell graft donor, obtained from the stem cell graft. The DNA sequence follows: TGTGCCAGCAAACCCCTTTATGCCGGGGAGCTGTTTTTT. The encoded protein is CASKPLYAGELFF.